Reported below is one T cell receptor beta chain. This sample is part of a study of control samples from healthy donors and cancer patients. In germline, CDR1 is MRHNA, CDR2 SNTAGT. V was clipped by 2 bases and J by 10 bases, with 11 bases between them. The CDR3 is made up of 12 amino acids. Some clones are missing from TCRdb's copy, which holds only in-frame ones; the method was immunoSEQ multiplex PCR. The repertoire holds about 110,000 clones, with 90% as singletons. The TCR originated in a human donor in good health. The donor label of this sample is uncertain. The chain joins TRBV6-4 to TRBJ1-1; a weak D match, TRBD1 (6 bases). The source material was blood. The DNA of the CDR3 is TGTGCCAGCAGTGACCCGACAGGAGGAGCTTTCTTT. Residues: CASSDPTGGAFF.